The 23 T cell receptor beta chains below were found in one sample sequenced in a study of blood T cell repertoires in COVID-19. Profiling relied on immunoSEQ multiplex PCR, and the TCRdb table lists in-frame clones only, not all of them. Altogether a few hundred thousand clones are present, around 90% being singletons, with the ten largest covering around 1.9%. The specimen sequenced was peripheral blood. The source is a woman aged 55-75 years with COVID-19, enrolled during active disease.

The chain has TRBV6-2 or TRBV6-3 and TRBJ2-1, with D tentatively TRBD1 (7 bases). V lost 2 bases, J lost 8 bases, and 22 bases lay in between. This CDR3 comprises 17 residues. Germline values: CDR1 MNHEY, CDR2 SVGEGT. DNA for the CDR3: TGTGCCAGCAGTTACCCAACTGGTCAGGGGGGCCGAGATGAGCAGTTCTTC. It is translated as CASSYPTGQGGRDEQFF.

CDR3 protein: CASSSQGTGYNEQFF. In DNA, the CDR3 is TGTGCCAGCAGTTCGCAAGGGACAGGTTACAATGAGCAGTTCTTC. This chain joins TRBV27 and TRBJ2-1, with 8 bases aligning to TRBD1. The CDR3 totals 15 residues. V lost 4 bases and J lost 4; bases outside the gene matches: 6. Germline V gene data show CDR1 as MNHEY and CDR2 as SMNVEV (reference sequence).

The gene calls are TRBV27 and TRBJ2-6; D unclear. Germline-derived CDR1 and CDR2 are MNHEY and SMNVEV (reference sequence). The CDR3 spans 15 residues. The V end lost 6 bases, the J end lost 2 bases, and 11 bases lay between the germline ends. The CDR3 loop is CASSPPIPGANVLTF. Here the CDR3 DNA reads TGTGCCAGCAGCCCACCTATACCTGGGGCCAACGTCCTGACTTTC.

The rearrangement links TRBV5-1 to TRBJ2-5; no clear D gene. The CDR3 totals 13 residues. Germline values: CDR1 SGHRS, CDR2 YFSETQ. V lost 0 bases and J 5 bases, leaving 8 bases between the germline ends. The CDR3 loop reads CASSLAGTETQYF. CDR3 DNA sequence: TGCGCCAGCAGCTTGGCCGGTACGGAGACCCAGTACTTC.

The J gene is TRBJ1-2, the V gene TRBV7-2; 9 nucleotides match TRBD1. The CDR3 totals 15 residues. The ends lost 4 bases at V and 4 bases at J; junction bases unmatched: 7. The germline CDR1 and CDR2 sequences are SGHTA and FQGNSA. The CDR3 nucleotides read TGTGCCAGCAGCTCGGGACAGGGAATTGGCTATGGCTACACCTTC. It specifies CASSSGQGIGYGYTF.

The V call is TRBV18, the J call TRBJ1-6; TRBD1 agrees at 7 bases. The CDR3 extends over 16 amino acids. Germline CDR1 is KGHSH and CDR2 is LQKENI. Germline trimming cut 3 bases from V and 6 bases from J; bases unmatched to any gene: 8. CDR3 coding DNA: TGTGCCAGCTCACCTCGACAGGGTGCGTCTAATTCACCCCTCCACTTT. It specifies CASSPRQGASNSPLHF.

This chain connects TRBV6-6 to TRBJ1-2, with D perhaps matching TRBD1 (6 bases). Trimming took 6 bases from V and 3 from J, leaving 14 bases between them. The CDR3 contains 14 residues. Germline values: CDR1 MNHNY, CDR2 SVGAGI (reference sequence). CDR3 DNA: TGTGCCAGCAGCGAACTGGACAGACACTATGGCTACACCTTC. It codes for CASSELDRHYGYTF.

The chain carries TRBV29-1 and TRBJ1-1; weak D call: TRBD1 (5 bases). In germline, CDR1 is SQVTM, CDR2 ANQGSEA. The CDR3 is 13 amino acids. The CDR3 DNA follows: TGCAGTGCGACGGTGGGGCTGGACACTGAAGCTTTCTTT. Translated: CSATVGLDTEAFF.

The chain combines TRBV11-1 with TRBJ1-4; D is perhaps TRBD1 (6 bases). V lost 8 bases and J 8 bases, leaving 21 bases between the germline ends. Germline CDR1 reads SGHAT; CDR2 reads FQDESV (reference sequence). The length of the CDR3 is 15 residues. CDR3: CASSMAGRGREKLFF. CDR3 coding DNA: TGTGCCAGCTCGATGGCTGGCAGGGGACGAGAAAAACTGTTTTTT.

The gene calls are TRBV7-2 and TRBJ1-6, with TRBD1 as a possible D gene (5 bases). Germline assignment: CDR1 SGHTA and CDR2 FQGNSA. The CDR3 sequence is 17 residues long. Trimming took 3 bases from V and 10 from J, leaving 22 bases between them. The CDR3 loop is CASSLDEWDARGSPLHF. CDR3 nucleotide sequence: TGTGCCAGCAGCTTGGACGAATGGGACGCACGGGGGTCACCCCTCCACTTT.

As DNA, the CDR3 is TGTGCCAGCAGCCCTGGAATCCAGGGGGGACAGCCCCAGCATTTT. It translates to CASSPGIQGGQPQHF. This chain joins TRBV7-2 and TRBJ1-5, with 7 bases matching TRBD1. After removal of 5 bases from V and 7 bases from J, the junction contained 11 bases not matched to a gene. Germline loops: CDR1 SGHTA, CDR2 FQGNSA. The CDR3 is 15 amino acids.

The rearrangement uses TRBV7-9 and TRBJ1-5, with a possible D match to TRBD1 (5 bases). Trimming took off 3 bases at V and 2 bases at J, with 17 bases between the two ends. This CDR3 region has 17 residues. Germline V gene lookup returns CDR1 SEHNR and CDR2 FQNEAQ (reference sequence). DNA of the CDR3: TGTGCCAGCAGCTTGGCTTGGCTGGGGCAACGCAATCAGCCCCAGCATTTT. Translating gives CASSLAWLGQRNQPQHF.

V usage is TRBV18 and J usage is TRBJ2-2, with TRBD1 matching 7 bases. J lost 6 bases, V lost 6 bases, and 10 bases had no gene match. This CDR3 comprises 15 residues. Germline V lookup: CDR1 KGHSH, CDR2 LQKENI. In DNA, the CDR3 is TGTGCCAGCTCGTCCCAGAGGGGGCTGGCCGGGGAGCTGTTTTTT. It codes for CASSSQRGLAGELFF.

The chain couples TRBV9 to TRBJ2-4; 8 bases match TRBD2. In germline, CDR1 is SGDLS, CDR2 YYNGEE. The CDR3 sequence is 14 residues long. The V gene end was trimmed by 3 bases and the J gene end by 5 bases; junction bases not matched to a gene: 4. The CDR3, as DNA: TGTGCCAGCAGCGACCCGGGAGGGGAAAACATTCAGTACTTC. Residues: CASSDPGGENIQYF.

This chain links TRBV10-3 with TRBJ2-1; weak D call: TRBD1 (5 bases). Trimming cost V 3 bases and J 2 bases, with 11 bases left between them. CDR1 is ENHRY, CDR2 SYGVKD, per germline. The CDR3 covers 15 residues. The CDR3 spells CAISDPRATYNEQFF. In nucleotides, the CDR3 is TGTGCCATCAGTGACCCCAGGGCCACCTACAATGAGCAGTTCTTC.

The chain couples TRBV6-1 to TRBJ1-3; D not resolved. V lost 3 bases and J lost 0, with 9 bases in between. The V gene's germline CDR1 is MNHNS and CDR2 SASEGT. The CDR3 covers 15 residues. CDR3 sequence reads: CASSDGRHSGNTIYF. The CDR3 DNA sequence: TGTGCCAGCAGTGACGGTAGACACTCTGGAAACACCATATATTTT.

V usage is TRBV7-2 and J usage is TRBJ2-2, with D tentatively TRBD1 (7 bases). The CDR3 spans 17 residues. CDR1 is SGHTA and CDR2 is FQGNSA in the germline V gene. Trimming stripped 1 base from V and 4 bases from J, with 16 bases between. CDR3 sequence: CASSLDQGGSLTGELFF. As DNA, the CDR3 is TGTGCCAGCAGCTTAGACCAGGGGGGTTCTCTCACCGGGGAGCTGTTTTTT.

This sequence joins TRBV19 and TRBJ2-6; 7 bases match TRBD1. This CDR3 contains 15 residues. Trimming took 6 bases from V and 0 from J; bases not matched to a gene: 2. Germline CDR1 is LNHDA and CDR2 is SQIVND (reference sequence). CDR3 amino acids: CASSRDSSGANVLTF. The DNA for the CDR3 is TGTGCCAGTAGCCGGGACAGCTCTGGGGCCAACGTCCTGACTTTC.

J is TRBJ1-6 and V is TRBV7-7; 9 nucleotides line up with TRBD1. The CDR3 loop spans 17 amino acids. Germline CDR1 SSHAT, CDR2 FNYEAQ (reference sequence). V was pared by 8 bases and J by 8 bases, with 16 bases of the junction left unmatched. The CDR3 DNA follows: TGTGCCAGCTGCCGTTGGGGAACGACAGGGGGTCATTCACCCCTCCACTTT. It encodes CASCRWGTTGGHSPLHF. The variable domain in full, completed from reference TRBV7-7 and TRBJ1-6, reads GAGVSQSPRYKVTKRGQDVTLRCDPISSHATLYWYQQALGQGPEFLTYFNYEAQPDKSGLPSDRFSAERPEGSISTLTIQRTEQRDSAMYRCASCRWGTTGGHSPLHFGNGTRLTVT.

The gene calls are TRBV5-1 and TRBJ1-1; no firm D call. CDR1 is SGHRS and CDR2 is YFSETQ in the germline V gene. V was shortened by 1 base and J by 2 bases, with 9 bases between the two germline ends. The CDR3 loop spans 14 amino acids. CDR3 sequence: CASSLSGPNTEAFF. CDR3 in DNA: TGCGCCAGCAGCTTGTCTGGGCCTAACACTGAAGCTTTCTTT. Complete variable domain (other parts from reference TRBV5-1 and TRBJ1-1): KAGVTQTPRYLIKTRGQQVTLSCSPISGHRSVSWYQQTPGQGLQFLFEYFSETQRNKGNFPGRFSGRQFSNSRSEMNVSTLELGDSALYLCASSLSGPNTEAFFGQGTRLTVV.

The V gene is TRBV5-4, the J gene TRBJ2-1; possible D gene TRBD2, 7 bases. Trimming shortened V by 3 bases and J by 9 bases, and 13 bases separated the two germline ends. There are 13 residues in the CDR3. In germline, CDR1 is SGHNT, CDR2 YYREEE (reference sequence). CDR3 protein: CASSWGGGIEQFF. DNA for the CDR3: TGTGCCAGCAGCTGGGGAGGGGGAATTGAGCAGTTCTTC. The variable domain in full, completed from reference TRBV5-4 and TRBJ2-1, reads ETGVTQSPTHLIKTRGQQVTLRCSSQSGHNTVSWYQQALGQGPQFIFQYYREEENGRGNFPPRFSGLQFPNYSSELNVNALELDDSALYLCASSWGGGIEQFFGPGTRLTVL.

The genes are TRBV7-8 and TRBJ1-2; D perhaps matches TRBD1 (6 bases). The CDR3 runs 13 residues. The ends were cut back, 5 bases at V and 7 bases at J, with 14 bases in the middle. The germline CDR1 and CDR2 sequences are SGHVS and FQNEAQ. The CDR3 DNA sequence: TGTGCCAGCAGCCGGCAGGGGTATTCTGGCTACACCTTC. This translates into CASSRQGYSGYTF.

The chain links TRBV9 to TRBJ1-6; unclear D gene. The CDR3 contains 14 residues. Trimming removed 1 base at V and 7 bases at J, with 9 bases between. Germline V gene sequence: CDR1 SGDLS, CDR2 YYNGEE. The CDR3 is CASSVLQLNSPLHF. The CDR3 nucleotides are TGTGCCAGCAGCGTATTACAGCTAAATTCACCCCTCCACTTT.